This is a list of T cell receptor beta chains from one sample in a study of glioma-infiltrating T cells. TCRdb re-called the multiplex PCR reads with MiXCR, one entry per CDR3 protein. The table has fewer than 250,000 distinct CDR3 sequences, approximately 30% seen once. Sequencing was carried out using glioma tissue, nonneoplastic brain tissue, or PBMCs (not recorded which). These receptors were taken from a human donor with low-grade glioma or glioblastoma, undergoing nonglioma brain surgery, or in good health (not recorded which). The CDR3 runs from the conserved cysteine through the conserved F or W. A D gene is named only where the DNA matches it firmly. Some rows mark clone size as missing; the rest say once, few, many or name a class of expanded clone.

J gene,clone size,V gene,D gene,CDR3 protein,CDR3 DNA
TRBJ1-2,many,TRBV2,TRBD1,CASSRDRGRVYGYTF,TGTGCCAGCAGCCGGGACAGGGGGCGCGTTTATGGCTACACCTTC
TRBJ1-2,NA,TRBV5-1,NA,CASSRDGGNGYTF,TGCGCCAGCAGCCGAGATGGGGGAAACGGCTACACCTTC
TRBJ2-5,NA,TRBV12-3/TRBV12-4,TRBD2,CASSLSGMGTQYF,TGTGCCAGCAGTCTTAGCGGGATGGGGACCCAGTACTTC
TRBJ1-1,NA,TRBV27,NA,CASRALEGKNTEASF,TGTGCCAGCAGGGCCCTGGAAGGAAAGAACACTGAAGCTTCCTTT
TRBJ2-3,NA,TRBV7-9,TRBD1,CASSPRDSTDKQYF,TGTGCCAGCAGCCCACGGGACAGCACAGATAAGCAGTATTTT
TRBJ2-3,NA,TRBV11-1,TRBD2,CASSEGTSPSTDTQYF,TGTGCCAGCAGCGAAGGGACTAGCCCTAGCACAGATACGCAGTATTTT
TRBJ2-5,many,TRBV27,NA,CASNLQETQYF,TGTGCCAGCAATTTGCAGGAGACCCAGTACTTC
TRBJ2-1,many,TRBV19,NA,CASSGSSYNEQFF,TGTGCCAGTAGCGGTTCTTCCTACAATGAGCAGTTCTTC
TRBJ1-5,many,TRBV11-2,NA,CASSSGLNSNQPQHF,TGTGCCAGCAGCTCGGGACTGAATAGCAATCAGCCCCAGCATTTT
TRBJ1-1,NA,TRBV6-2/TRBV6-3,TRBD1,CASRDRGEESTEAFF,TGCGCCAGCAGAGACAGGGGTGAAGAAAGCACTGAAGCTTTCTTT
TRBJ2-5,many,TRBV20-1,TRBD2,CSALPGLAAETQYF,TGCAGTGCCCTACCGGGACTAGCGGCCGAGACCCAGTACTTC
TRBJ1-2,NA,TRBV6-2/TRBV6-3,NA,CASSDYRDNYGYTF,TGTGCCAGCAGTGACTACCGGGACAACTATGGCTACACCTTC
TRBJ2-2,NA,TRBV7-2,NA,CASSRFQAVLVNTGELFF,TGTGCCAGCAGCCGATTCCAGGCGGTGCTCGTCAACACCGGGGAGCTGTTTTTT
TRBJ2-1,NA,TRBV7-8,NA,CASSHTSRYNEQFF,TGTGCCAGCAGTCACACTAGCAGATACAATGAGCAGTTCTTC
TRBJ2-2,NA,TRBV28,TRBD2,CASLRGGGSPGELFF,TGTGCCAGCCTGCGGGGGGGAGGGTCCCCCGGGGAGCTGTTTTTT
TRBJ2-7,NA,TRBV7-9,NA,CASSPREAYEQYF,TGTGCCAGCAGCCCACGGGAAGCCTACGAGCAGTACTTC
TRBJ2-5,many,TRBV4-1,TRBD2,CASSQSLAEDWKTQYF,TGCGCCAGCAGCCAATCTCTAGCGGAGGATTGGAAGACCCAGTACTTC
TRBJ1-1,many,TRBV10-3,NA,CAIRDPLGSSEAFF,TGTGCCATCAGAGACCCCCTGGGATCCTCTGAAGCTTTCTTT
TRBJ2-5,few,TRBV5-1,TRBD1,CASSLVGTDIQETQYF,TGCGCCAGCAGCTTGGTCGGGACAGACATACAAGAGACCCAGTACTTC
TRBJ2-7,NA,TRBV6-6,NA,CASSYSGRWGEQSF,TGTGCCAGCAGTTACTCGGGACGGTGGGGCGAGCAGTCCTTC
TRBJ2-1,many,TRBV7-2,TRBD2,CASSFKTSVEQFF,TGTGCCAGCAGCTTCAAGACTAGCGTTGAGCAGTTCTTC
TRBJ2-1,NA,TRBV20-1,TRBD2,CSARGTSGMNEQFF,TGCAGTGCTAGAGGGACTAGCGGGATGAATGAGCAGTTCTTC
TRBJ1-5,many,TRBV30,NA,CACESGNQPQHF,TGTGCCTGTGAGAGTGGCAATCAGCCCCAGCATTTT
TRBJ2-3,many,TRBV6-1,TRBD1,CASRSDRTWGTDTQYF,TGTGCCAGCAGATCGGACAGGACATGGGGCACAGATACGCAGTATTTT
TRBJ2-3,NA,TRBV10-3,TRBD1,CAIRSGQGRRAGGTDTQYF,TGTGCCATCAGATCGGGACAGGGGCGTCGGGCGGGAGGCACAGATACGCAGTATTTT
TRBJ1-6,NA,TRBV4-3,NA,CASSQVYRLYNSPLHF,TGCGCCAGCAGCCAAGTTTATCGACTTTATAATTCACCCCTCCACTTT
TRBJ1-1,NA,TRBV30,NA,CAYEVYPLNTEAFF,TGTGCCTACGAAGTATATCCCCTGAACACTGAAGCTTTCTTT
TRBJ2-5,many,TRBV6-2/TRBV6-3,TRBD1,CASSLRQGGGGTQYF,TGTGCCAGCAGTTTAAGACAGGGCGGAGGTGGGACCCAGTACTTC
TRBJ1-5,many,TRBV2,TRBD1,CASSEEKWQGVPNQPQHF,TGTGCCAGCAGTGAAGAAAAATGGCAGGGGGTGCCCAATCAGCCCCAGCATTTT
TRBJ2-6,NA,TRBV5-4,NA,CASSSPTGISSGANVLTF,TGTGCCAGCAGCTCACCCACAGGGATTAGTTCTGGGGCCAACGTCCTGACTTTC
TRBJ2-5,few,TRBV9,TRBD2,CASSSAGTSVETQYF,TGTGCCAGCAGCTCGGCCGGGACTAGCGTGGAGACCCAGTACTTC
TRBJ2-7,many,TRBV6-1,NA,CASSEWLLISYEQYF,TGTGCCAGCAGTGAATGGTTACTAATCTCCTACGAGCAGTACTTC
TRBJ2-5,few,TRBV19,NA,CASSMNRDRETQYF,TGTGCCAGTAGTATGAACAGGGACCGGGAGACCCAGTACTTC
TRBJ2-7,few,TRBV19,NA,CASSPRLRDEQYF,TGTGCCAGTAGTCCACGCCTACGGGATGAGCAGTACTTC
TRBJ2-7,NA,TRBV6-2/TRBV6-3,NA,CASSSRADYKQYF,TGTGCCAGCAGTTCCCGCGCTGACTACAAGCAGTACTTC
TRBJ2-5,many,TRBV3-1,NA,CASSRPGTQYF,TGTGCCAGCAGCCGCCCCGGGACCCAGTACTTC
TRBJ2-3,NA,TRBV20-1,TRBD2,CSARVPGLAGGAGTQYF,TGCAGTGCTAGAGTCCCGGGACTAGCGGGAGGGGCAGGTACGCAGTATTTT
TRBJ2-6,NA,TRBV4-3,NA,CASSQVLLGAGANVLTF,TGCGCCAGCAGCCAAGTTCTTCTGGGGGCTGGGGCCAACGTCCTGACTTTC
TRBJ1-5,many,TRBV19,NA,CASSIVQNQPQHF,TGTGCCAGTAGTATAGTACAGAATCAGCCCCAGCATTTT
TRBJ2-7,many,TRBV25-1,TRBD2,CASSEPSGRSEQYF,TGTGCCAGCAGTGAACCTAGCGGGAGATCCGAGCAGTACTTC
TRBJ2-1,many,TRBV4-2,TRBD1,CASSPYQGADEQFF,TGTGCCAGCAGCCCCTATCAGGGGGCGGATGAGCAGTTCTTC
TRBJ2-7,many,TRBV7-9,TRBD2,CASSLAGTSGTYEQYF,TGTGCCAGCAGCTTAGCGGGGACTAGCGGTACCTACGAGCAGTACTTC
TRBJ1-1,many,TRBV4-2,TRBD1,CASSQDQGTVNTEAFF,TGTGCCAGCAGCCAAGATCAGGGGACAGTTAACACTGAAGCTTTCTTT
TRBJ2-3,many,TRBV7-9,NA,CASSPTRGGSTDTQYF,TGTGCCAGCAGCCCCACGCGTGGCGGGAGCACAGATACGCAGTATTTT
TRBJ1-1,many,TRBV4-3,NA,CASSQTYPWTADFGF,TGCGCCAGCAGCCAGACCTACCCCTGGACAGCGGACTTCGGCTTT